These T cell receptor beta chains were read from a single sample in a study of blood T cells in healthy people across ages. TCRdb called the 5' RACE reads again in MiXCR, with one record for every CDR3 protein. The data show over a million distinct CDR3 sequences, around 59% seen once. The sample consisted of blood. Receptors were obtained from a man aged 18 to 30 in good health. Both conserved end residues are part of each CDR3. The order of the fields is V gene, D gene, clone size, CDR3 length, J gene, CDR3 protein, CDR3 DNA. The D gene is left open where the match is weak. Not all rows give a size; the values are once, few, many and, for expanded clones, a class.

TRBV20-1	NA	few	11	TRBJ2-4	CSATLLNIQYF	TGCAGTGCTACCTTGCTGAACATTCAGTACTTC
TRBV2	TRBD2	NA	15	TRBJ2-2	CASSWTSEGGGELFF	TGTGCCAGCAGCTGGACTAGCGAGGGAGGCGGGGAGCTGTTTTTT
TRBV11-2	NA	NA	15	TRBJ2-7	CASSFRGAGYNEQYF	TGTGCCAGCAGCTTTAGGGGGGCTGGCTACAATGAGCAGTACTTC
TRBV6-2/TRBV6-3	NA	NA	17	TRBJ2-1	CASSYRVGAGKENEQFF	TGTGCCAGCAGTTACCGGGTGGGTGCGGGGAAGGAAAATGAGCAGTTCTTC
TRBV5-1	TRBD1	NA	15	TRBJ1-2	CASSLYRTGDHGYTF	TGCGCCAGCAGCCTATACCGGACAGGGGATCATGGCTACACCTTC
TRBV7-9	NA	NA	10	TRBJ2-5	CASTSNEQYF	TGTGCCAGCACCTCAAATGAGCAGTACTTC
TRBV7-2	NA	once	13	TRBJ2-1	CASILNQYNEQFF	TGTGCCAGCATCTTAAACCAATACAATGAGCAGTTCTTC
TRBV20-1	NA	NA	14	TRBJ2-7	CSASRLEDLYEQYF	TGCAGTGCTAGCAGACTAGAGGACCTCTACGAGCAGTACTTC
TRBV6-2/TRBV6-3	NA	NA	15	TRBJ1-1	CASSYSAGLATEAFF	TGTGCCAGCAGTTACAGCGCGGGGTTGGCCACCGAAGCTTTCTTT
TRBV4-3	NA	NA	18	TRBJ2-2	CASSQEIHSRGNTGELFF	TGCGCCAGCAGCCAAGAGATACATTCTAGGGGGAACACCGGGGAGCTGTTTTTT
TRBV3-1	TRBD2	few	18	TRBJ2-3	CASSPSTGTSGDTDTQYF	TGTGCCAGCAGCCCATCTACCGGGACTAGCGGGGACACAGATACGCAGTATTTT
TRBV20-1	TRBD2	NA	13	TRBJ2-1	CSARLAGGDEQFF	TGCAGTGCTAGACTAGCGGGAGGGGATGAGCAGTTCTTC